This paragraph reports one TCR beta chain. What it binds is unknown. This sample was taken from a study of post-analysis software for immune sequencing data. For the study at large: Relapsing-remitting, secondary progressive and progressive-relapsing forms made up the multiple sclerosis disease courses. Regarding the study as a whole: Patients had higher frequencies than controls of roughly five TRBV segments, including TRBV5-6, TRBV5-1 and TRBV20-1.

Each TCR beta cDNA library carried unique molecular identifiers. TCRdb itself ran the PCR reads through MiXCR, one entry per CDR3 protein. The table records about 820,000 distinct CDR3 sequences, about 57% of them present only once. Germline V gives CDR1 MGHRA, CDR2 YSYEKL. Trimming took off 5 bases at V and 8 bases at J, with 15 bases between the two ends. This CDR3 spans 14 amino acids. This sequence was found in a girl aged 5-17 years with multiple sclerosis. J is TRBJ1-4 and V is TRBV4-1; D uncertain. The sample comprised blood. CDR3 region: CASSTTPGGEKLFF. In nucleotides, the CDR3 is TGCGCCAGCAGCACCACACCCGGCGGCGAAAAACTGTTTTTT.